These 23 T cell receptor beta chains originate from one sample sequenced in a study of T cell repertoires in cytomegalovirus infection. A single record per CDR3 protein comes from TCRdb applying MiXCR to the reads. The sample includes more than 140,000 distinct CDR3 sequences, 5.5% to 7% of them seen just once. The sample taken for sequencing was PBMCs. These receptors all come from a human donor in good health (CMV status not recorded). Some clones in this sample may be carry-over from other donors' samples.

This sequence joins TRBV20-1 and TRBJ1-5; no clear D. Trimming left V 3 bases short and J 5 bases short, with 8 bases between. The CDR3 length is 12 residues. Germline lookup yields CDR1 DFQATT and CDR2 SNEGSKA (reference sequence). CDR3 bases: TGCAGTGCTAGGGACGGTGATCAGCCCCAGCATTTT. Amino acid sequence: CSARDGDQPQHF.

This clonotype was seen many times. The chain couples TRBV19 to TRBJ1-1; possibly TRBD1 for D (5 bases). This CDR3 is built from 12 residues. Looked up from germline, CDR1 is LNHDA and CDR2 is SQIVND (reference sequence). V lost 5 bases, J lost 10 bases, and 14 bases lay in between. The CDR3 DNA follows: TGTGCCAGTAGTTGGGGGGGAAAGGGAGCTTTCTTT. This codes for CASSWGGKGAFF.

In this sample, this clonotype turned up a few times. The chain links TRBV2 to TRBJ2-2, with 15 bases fitting TRBD2. Per the germline V gene, CDR1 is SNHLY and CDR2 is FYNNEI. The CDR3 runs 17 residues. V dropped 6 bases and J dropped 7; count of bases not matched to a gene: 9. This chain's CDR3 is CASSPGLAGGPGGELFF. Here the CDR3 DNA reads TGTGCCAGCAGCCCCGGACTAGCGGGGGGGCCTGGCGGGGAGCTGTTTTTT. The variable domain in full, completed from reference TRBV2 and TRBJ2-2, reads EPEVTQTPSHQVTQMGQEVILRCVPISNHLYFYWYRQILGQKVEFLVSFYNNEISEKSEIFDDQFSVERPDGSNFTLKIRSTKLEDSAMYFCASSPGLAGGPGGELFFGEGSRLTVL.

This clonotype was counted many times. The genes are TRBV7-8 and TRBJ2-5; 14 nucleotides match TRBD2. Germline CDR1 and CDR2: SGHVS and FQNEAQ. V dropped 1 base and J dropped 1; count of bases not matched to a gene: 8. The CDR3 runs to 19 residues. The DNA of the CDR3 is TGTGCCAGCAGCTTAGTCGGGACTAGCGGGGGTCGGATCCAAGAGACCCAGTACTTC. This encodes CASSLVGTSGGRIQETQYF.

This clonotype was seen repeatedly, ten times or more. V is TRBV7-2 and J is TRBJ1-1; D unclear. Germline V gene sequence: CDR1 SGHTA, CDR2 FQGNSA. The germline V and J ends were trimmed by 4 bases and 4 bases, with 25 bases remaining between them. This CDR3 comprises 18 residues. Here the CDR3 reads CASSSLGRSLHVGTEAFF. The CDR3 region has the DNA TGTGCCAGCAGCTCCCTTGGGAGGAGCCTTCACGTGGGCACTGAAGCTTTCTTT.

This clonotype was seen many times. J is TRBJ1-1 and V is TRBV4-2, with a possible D match to TRBD1 (6 bases). The CDR3 length is 15 residues. Deletions cut 3 bases from V and 1 base from J, with 12 bases between. Germline V gives CDR1 LGHNA, CDR2 YNFKEQ. In DNA form, the CDR3 reads TGTGCCAGCAGCCACCAGGGGTCTCCGAACACTGAAGCTTTCTTT. It translates to CASSHQGSPNTEAFF.

This clonotype appeared a few times. The chain has TRBV2 and TRBJ1-2; 9 bases are a match to TRBD1. The CDR3 spans 13 residues. V trimming: 8 bases; J trimming: 10 bases; junction bases outside the gene matches: 11. Germline CDR1 and CDR2: SNHLY and FYNNEI. The CDR3 bases are TGTGCCAGCCATACAGGGGGCGGAGGAGCCTACACCTTC. It encodes CASHTGGGGAYTF.

This clonotype was recorded many times. V is TRBV7-2 and J is TRBJ2-3; 8 bases fit TRBD2. Germline-derived CDR1 and CDR2 are SGHTA and FQGNSA. V was pared by 2 bases and J by 5 bases, with 0 bases of the junction left unmatched. The CDR3 spans 13 residues. The CDR3 spells CASSLSGGDTQYF. CDR3 bases: TGTGCCAGCAGCTTAAGCGGGGGAGATACGCAGTATTTT.

There are many counts of this clonotype. The genes are TRBV27 and TRBJ2-7; D is possibly TRBD1 (6 bases). This CDR3 contains 14 residues. Germline assignment: CDR1 MNHEY and CDR2 SMNVEV (reference sequence). Trimming left V 6 bases short and J 7 bases short, with 19 bases between. CDR3 nucleotides: TGTGCCAGCAGGGAACAGGGTCTGTCGCAAGAGCAGTACTTC. This encodes CASREQGLSQEQYF.

The rearrangement joins TRBV20-1 to TRBJ2-3, with 9 bases identical to TRBD2. Germline CDR1 and CDR2: DFQATT and SNEGSKA (reference sequence). The CDR3 runs 15 residues. The V gene end was trimmed by 6 bases and the J gene end by 10 bases; junction bases not matched to a gene: 17. CDR3 amino acids: CSARRASSGVSSQYF. DNA of the CDR3: TGCAGTGCCCGCCGGGCTTCTAGCGGGGTCTCTTCGCAGTATTTT.

This clonotype was recorded at least ten times. CDR3 amino acids: CASSRTGMNTGELFF. The CDR3 DNA follows: TGTGCCAGCAGCCGGACAGGGATGAACACCGGGGAGCTGTTTTTT. This chain joins TRBV7-2 and TRBJ2-2; 8 nucleotides align to TRBD1. CDR3 length equals 15 residues. V dropped 5 bases and J dropped 1; count of bases not matched to a gene: 3. Per germline, CDR1 SGHTA and CDR2 FQGNSA.

This clonotype has more than one count but fewer than ten. The gene calls are TRBV5-4 and TRBJ2-7; D could derive from TRBD1 or TRBD2 (6 bases each). Trimming stripped 0 bases from V and 2 bases from J, with 12 bases between. This CDR3 region has 15 residues. Germline loops: CDR1 SGHNT, CDR2 YYREEE (reference sequence). CDR3 nucleotides: TGTGCCAGCAGCTTGGCCTCGGGGGCCACCTACGAGCAGTACTTC. Protein: CASSLASGATYEQYF.

This clonotype was picked up many times. The chain recombines TRBV7-3 with TRBJ1-2; D may be TRBD1 (6 bases). The CDR3 loop spans 13 amino acids. Trimming took off 5 bases at V and 4 bases at J, with 11 bases between the two ends. The germline CDR1 and CDR2 sequences are SGHTA and FQGTGA. The CDR3 region is CASSPTTGYGYTF. CDR3 DNA sequence: TGTGCCAGCAGCCCGACGACAGGCTATGGCTACACCTTC. The full variable domain, rest sourced from reference TRBV7-3 and TRBJ1-2, is GAGVSQTPSNKVTEKGKYVELRCDPISGHTALYWYRQSLGQGPEFLIYFQGTGAADDSGLPNDRFFAVRPEGSVSTLKIQRTERGDSAVYLCASSPTTGYGYTFGSGTRLTVV.

This clonotype was recorded at least ten times. V and J are TRBV6-2 or TRBV6-3 and TRBJ1-5, with D unresolved. V lost 0 bases, J lost 1 base, and 16 bases lay in between. The V gene's germline CDR1 is MNHEY and CDR2 SVGEGT. The CDR3 is made up of 18 amino acids. The CDR3 loop is CASSYSRVHPRSNQPQHF. In nucleotides, the CDR3 is TGTGCCAGCAGTTACTCAAGGGTCCACCCGAGAAGCAATCAGCCCCAGCATTTT.

This clonotype was seen a handful of times. The chain carries TRBV28 and TRBJ1-2; the D gene is possibly TRBD1 (5 bases). The CDR3 has 12 residues. Germline V gives CDR1 MDHEN, CDR2 SYDVKM. Trimming shortened V by 11 bases and J by 3 bases, and 13 bases separated the two germline ends. The CDR3 is CAGTGGHYGYTF. The CDR3 region has the DNA TGTGCCGGTACCGGGGGACACTATGGCTACACCTTC.

This clonotype was recorded at least ten times. The chain carries TRBV4-1 and TRBJ1-1; no clear D. The CDR3 sequence is 15 residues long. Trimming cost V 0 bases and J 1 base, with 9 bases left between them. The germline V gene encodes CDR1 MGHRA and CDR2 YSYEKL. CDR3: CASSQDFDRNTEAFF. CDR3 DNA: TGCGCCAGCAGCCAAGACTTCGACCGGAACACTGAAGCTTTCTTT.

There are many counts of this clonotype. V is TRBV20-1 and J is TRBJ2-7, with D possibly being TRBD2 (6 bases). Trimming stripped 3 bases from V and 2 bases from J, with 11 bases between. Germline V gene lookup returns CDR1 DFQATT and CDR2 SNEGSKA (reference sequence). The CDR3 sequence is 13 residues long. The CDR3 bases are TGCAGTGCTAGGCGGACGGGAGCCTACGAGCAGTACTTC. Its protein is CSARRTGAYEQYF.

This clonotype has ten or more counts. A junction boundary mismatches the germline segment, possibly from a read error. The rearrangement uses TRBV7-7 and TRBJ2-3; D unclear. Germline-derived CDR1 and CDR2 are SSHAT and FNYEAQ (reference sequence). This CDR3 is built from 13 residues. The CDR3 here is CASSLTPEDTQYF. The CDR3 nucleotides are TGTGCTAGCAGCTTAACCCCCGAAGATACGCAGTATTTT.

This clonotype was detected only a few times. The chain joins TRBV6-2 or TRBV6-3 to TRBJ1-1; D is perhaps TRBD1 (6 bases). V lost 7 bases and J lost 0, with 15 bases in between. The CDR3 loop spans 15 amino acids. Germline CDR1 is MNHEY and CDR2 is SVGEGT. In DNA, the CDR3 is TGTGCCAGCAAAAACCCTGACAGGATGAACACTGAAGCTTTCTTT. It translates to CASKNPDRMNTEAFF.

The V call is TRBV20-1, the J call TRBJ2-1; TRBD2 aligns across 8 bases. The trim removed 8 bases at V and 8 bases at J, leaving 11 bases unmatched. CDR1 DFQATT and CDR2 SNEGSKA come from the germline V gene (reference sequence). The CDR3 covers 13 residues. CDR3 bases: TGCAGTCCCCTGGGCGGGGGGATCTATGAGCAGTTCTTC. Translation: CSPLGGGIYEQFF.

This clonotype came up a few times. The chain employs TRBV29-1 and TRBJ2-7; weak D call: TRBD1 (6 bases). The CDR3 runs to 13 residues. V was pared by 6 bases and J by 3 bases, with 15 bases between. Germline V gene lookup returns CDR1 SQVTM and CDR2 ANQGSEA. CDR3 sequence (DNA): TGCAGCGTGGCTGCCGGGACAAACTACGAGCAGTACTTC. It translates to CSVAAGTNYEQYF.

This clonotype occurred a few times. The CDR3 nucleotides are TGTGCCAGTAGTATACCTTGGACAGACTACAATGAGCAGTTCTTC. It encodes CASSIPWTDYNEQFF. This chain joins TRBV19 and TRBJ2-1, with a tentative D call TRBD1 (6 bases). The germline V gene has CDR1 LNHDA and CDR2 SQIVND (reference sequence). The V end lost 2 bases, the J end lost 3 bases, and 11 bases lay between the germline ends. The CDR3 sequence is 15 residues long.

This clonotype was found many times. The chain combines TRBV11-2 with TRBJ1-5, with D maybe TRBD1 (6 bases). Germline assignment: CDR1 SGHAT and CDR2 FQNNGV. The V and J ends lost 5 bases and 4 bases respectively, with 15 bases between them. This CDR3 comprises 15 residues. DNA for the CDR3: TGTGCCAGCAGCCCCGGGACAACTGTAAATCAGCCCCAGCATTTT. This translates into CASSPGTTVNQPQHF.